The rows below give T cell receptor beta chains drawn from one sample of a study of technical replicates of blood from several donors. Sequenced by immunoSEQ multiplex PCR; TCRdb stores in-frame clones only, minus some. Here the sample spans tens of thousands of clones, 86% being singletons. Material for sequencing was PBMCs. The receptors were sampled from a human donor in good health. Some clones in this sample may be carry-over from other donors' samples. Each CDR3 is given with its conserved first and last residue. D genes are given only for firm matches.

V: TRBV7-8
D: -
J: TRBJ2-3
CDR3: CASSKREPRGSDTQYF

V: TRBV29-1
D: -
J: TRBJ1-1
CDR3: CSVEDLFGGTEAFF

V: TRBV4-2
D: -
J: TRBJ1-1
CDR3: CASSPKEFEAFF

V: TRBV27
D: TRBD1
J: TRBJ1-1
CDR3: CASSPLLGQGISEAFF

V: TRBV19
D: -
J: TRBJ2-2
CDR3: CASTVGGRTGELFF

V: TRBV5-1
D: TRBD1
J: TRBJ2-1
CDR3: CASSGGQGAYNEQFF

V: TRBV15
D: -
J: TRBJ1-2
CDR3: CATSRGVGYGYTF

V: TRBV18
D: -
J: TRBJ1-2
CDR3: CASSRDSQPVYGYTF

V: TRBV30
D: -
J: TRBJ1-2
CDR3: CAWRDGYGYTF

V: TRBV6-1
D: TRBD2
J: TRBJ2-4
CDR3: CASSEGSSGALGAKNIQYF

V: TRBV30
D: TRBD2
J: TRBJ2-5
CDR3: CAWSPRTSGRVETQYF

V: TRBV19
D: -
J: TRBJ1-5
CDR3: CASRGNNQPQHF

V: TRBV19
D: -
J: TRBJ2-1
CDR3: CASKGSFYNEQFF